A single sample gave rise to the 10 T cell receptor beta chains below, sequenced in a study of T cell responses to AZD1222 COVID-19 vaccine. Libraries were prepared by immunoSEQ multiplex PCR; TCRdb keeps only in-frame clonotypes and omits some of them. The sample shows approximately 100,000 clones, about 86% of them seen only once. The starting material was peripheral blood, obtained on day 0 of AZD1222 vaccination. The source of these receptors is an adult in good health.

This chain connects TRBV5-1 to TRBJ2-1; 7 positions agree with TRBD1. Germline-derived CDR1 and CDR2 are SGHRS and YFSETQ. V dropped 3 bases and J dropped 6; count of bases not matched to a gene: 3. This CDR3 is 13 amino acids long. This chain's CDR3 is CASSSTGTNEQFF. The DNA for the CDR3 is TGCGCCAGCAGCTCGACAGGGACCAATGAGCAGTTCTTC.

As DNA, the CDR3 is TGCGCCAGCAGCTTGGTGGGCGGGATGGGCCAAGAGACCCAGTACTTC. The encoded protein is CASSLVGGMGQETQYF. The V call is TRBV5-1, the J call TRBJ2-5; maybe TRBD2 (6 bases). The CDR3 has 16 amino acids. Germline values: CDR1 SGHRS, CDR2 YFSETQ. The V end lost 0 bases, the J end lost 1 base, and 13 bases lay between the germline ends.

The gene calls are TRBV2 and TRBJ2-2, with 7 bases lining up with TRBD1. V shed 2 bases, J shed 5 bases, and the junction held 14 bases outside the gene matches. CDR3 length equals 18 residues. Germline V gene data show CDR1 as SNHLY and CDR2 as FYNNEI. The CDR3 DNA follows: TGTGCCAGCAGTGAATTCGGGACAGCGACGGTCGAGACCGGGGAGCTGTTTTTT. Protein: CASSEFGTATVETGELFF.

The chain links TRBV30 to TRBJ1-1; D unresolved. The V end was cut by 5 bases, the J end by 3 bases, with 7 bases between. The CDR3 spans 11 residues. Germline V gives CDR1 GTSNPN, CDR2 SVGIG (reference sequence). The CDR3 DNA is TGTGCCTGGGTCGCTTACACTGAAGCTTTCTTT. This gives the protein CAWVAYTEAFF.

The V call is TRBV11-1, the J call TRBJ2-2; D gene unclear. Germline loops: CDR1 SGHAT, CDR2 FQDESV (reference sequence). This CDR3 is built from 14 residues. V was pared by 5 bases and J by 7 bases, with 14 bases between. CDR3 sequence (DNA): TGTGCCAGCAGCCTAAACCCGGTGGGCGGGGAGCTGTTTTTT. Amino acids: CASSLNPVGGELFF.

V gene TRBV10-3 combines with J gene TRBJ2-1, with 12 nucleotides matching TRBD1. The CDR3 runs 16 residues. With 2 bases clipped from V and 7 bases from J, the junction kept 6 bases outside the gene matches. Germline values: CDR1 ENHRY, CDR2 SYGVKD. The CDR3 protein is CAISEPGQGARNEQFF. The CDR3, as DNA: TGTGCCATCAGTGAGCCGGGACAGGGGGCACGGAATGAGCAGTTCTTC.

The chain joins TRBV3-1 (or the pseudogene TRBV3-2) to TRBJ2-7; 8 bases map to TRBD1. The CDR3 spans 15 residues. Germline CDR1 LGHDT, CDR2 YNNKEL (reference sequence). V trimming: 3 bases; J trimming: 5 bases; junction bases outside the gene matches: 9. Written as DNA, the CDR3 is TGTGCCAGCAGCCAGAGGGGACAGGCTAACAACGAGCAGTACTTC. Translation gives CASSQRGQANNEQYF.

This chain links TRBV5-4 with TRBJ1-4, with D possibly matching TRBD1 (6 bases). Trimming removed 1 base at V and 8 bases at J, with 15 bases between. Looked up from germline, CDR1 is SGHNT and CDR2 is YYREEE (reference sequence). The CDR3 extends over 15 amino acids. CDR3 residues: CASSLWENTGEKLFF. In DNA, the CDR3 is TGTGCCAGCAGCTTGTGGGAGAACACAGGGGAAAAACTGTTTTTT.

Here the CDR3 reads CASSSQGGAGLGTQYF. CDR3 in DNA: TGTGCCAGCAGCTCGCAGGGGGGCGCGGGGTTGGGTACGCAGTATTTT. V is TRBV7-2 and J is TRBJ2-3, with a tentative D call TRBD1 (7 bases). This CDR3 spans 16 amino acids. V was pared by 4 bases and J by 8 bases, with 22 bases between. Germline assignment: CDR1 SGHTA and CDR2 FQGNSA.

The chain employs TRBV28 and TRBJ1-6, with TRBD1 as a possible D gene (5 bases). The ends were cut back, 4 bases at V and 8 bases at J, with 9 bases in the middle. The CDR3 has 13 amino acids. The germline CDR1 and CDR2 sequences are MDHEN and SYDVKM. The CDR3 spells CASSWGRDSPLHF. The CDR3 DNA reads as TGTGCCAGCAGTTGGGGGAGGGATTCACCCCTCCACTTT.